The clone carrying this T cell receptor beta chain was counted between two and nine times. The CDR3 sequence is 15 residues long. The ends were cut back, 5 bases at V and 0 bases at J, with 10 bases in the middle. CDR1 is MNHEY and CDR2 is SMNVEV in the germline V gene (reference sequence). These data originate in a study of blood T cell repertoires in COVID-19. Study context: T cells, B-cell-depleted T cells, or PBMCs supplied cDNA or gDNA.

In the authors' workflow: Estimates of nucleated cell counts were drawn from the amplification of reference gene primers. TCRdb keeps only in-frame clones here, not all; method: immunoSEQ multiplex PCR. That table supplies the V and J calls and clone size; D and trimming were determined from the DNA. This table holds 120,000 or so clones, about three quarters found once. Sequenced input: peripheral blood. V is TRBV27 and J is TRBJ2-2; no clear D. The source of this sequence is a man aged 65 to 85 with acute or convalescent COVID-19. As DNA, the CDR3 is TGTGCCAGCAGTCAGCGCGTCACGAACACCGGGGAGCTGTTTTTT. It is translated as CASSQRVTNTGELFF.